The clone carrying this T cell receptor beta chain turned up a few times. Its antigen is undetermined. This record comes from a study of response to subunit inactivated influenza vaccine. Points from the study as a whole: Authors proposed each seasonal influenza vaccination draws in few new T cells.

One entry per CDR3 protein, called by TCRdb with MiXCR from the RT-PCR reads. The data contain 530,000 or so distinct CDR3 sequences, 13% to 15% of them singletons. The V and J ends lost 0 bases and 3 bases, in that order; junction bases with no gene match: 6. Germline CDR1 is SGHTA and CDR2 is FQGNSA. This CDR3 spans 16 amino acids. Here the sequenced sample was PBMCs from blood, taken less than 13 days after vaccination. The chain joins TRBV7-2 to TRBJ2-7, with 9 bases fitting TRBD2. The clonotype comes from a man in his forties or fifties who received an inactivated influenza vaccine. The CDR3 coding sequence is TGTGCCAGCAGCTTAGCTTCGGCGGGAGGGGGCTACGAGCAGTACTTC. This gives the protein CASSLASAGGGYEQYF.